This is a list of T cell receptor beta chains from one sample in a study of blood T cell repertoires in COVID-19. Here immunoSEQ multiplex PCR was the method, and the copy in TCRdb shows in-frame clones only, minus some. Here the sample spans about 100,000 clones, over 75% being singletons. Sequenced sample: peripheral blood. These TCRs come from a man under 40 in a cohort sampled during active COVID-19. Both conserved end residues are part of each CDR3. The D gene is left open where the match is weak. Not all rows give a size; the values are once, few, many and, for expanded clones, a class.

d_call j_call v_call clone_size cdr3_aa cdr3_nt
TRBD2 TRBJ2-1 TRBV7-2 once CASSLVTSGDNEQFF TGTGCCAGCAGCCTCGTAACTAGCGGGGACAATGAGCAGTTCTTC
TRBD2 TRBJ2-3 TRBV5-1 . CASSTPSGGSTDTQYF TGCGCCAGCAGCACGCCTAGCGGGGGGTCCACAGATACGCAGTATTTT
TRBD2 TRBJ2-3 TRBV27 . CASSAVLPAGGIDTQYF TGTGCCAGCAGCGCCGTACTCCCAGCGGGGGGGATTGATACGCAGTATTTT
TRBD1 TRBJ2-7 TRBV9 . CASSETGFSYEQYF TGTGCCAGCAGCGAGACAGGGTTCTCCTACGAGCAGTACTTC
TRBD1 TRBJ2-1 TRBV24-1 once CATSKSGTGNEQFF TGTGCCACCAGTAAATCCGGGACAGGGAATGAGCAGTTCTTC
TRBD1 TRBJ1-2 TRBV7-2 . CASSDGTVVAYGYTF TGTGCCAGCAGCGACGGGACAGTTGTAGCCTATGGCTACACCTTC
. TRBJ1-2 TRBV12-5 . CASGWISGWDNYGYTF TGTGCTAGTGGTTGGATTTCGGGATGGGATAACTATGGCTACACCTTC
TRBD2 TRBJ2-3 TRBV4-1 . CASTRLVGGGADTQYF TGCGCCAGCACGCGACTAGTCGGCGGGGGGGCAGATACGCAGTATTTT
. TRBJ1-3 TRBV5-1 . CASSLQGGNTIYF TGCGCCAGCAGCCTTCAGGGGGGAAACACCATATATTTT
. TRBJ2-1 TRBV6-5 . CASSREGGQFF TGTGCCAGCAGCCGGGAAGGTGGGCAGTTCTTC
TRBD2 TRBJ2-1 TRBV11-2 once CASSVRLAGAYNEQFF TGTGCCAGCAGCGTCCGTCTAGCGGGGGCCTACAATGAGCAGTTCTTC
. TRBJ1-2 TRBV7-9 . CASSLSANYGYTF TGTGCCAGCAGCTTGTCGGCTAACTATGGCTACACCTTC
TRBD2 TRBJ2-1 TRBV7-9 once CASSYGLAGYNEQFF TGTGCCAGCAGCTATGGACTAGCGGGGTACAATGAGCAGTTCTTC
TRBD2 TRBJ2-1 TRBV6-4 . CASSGLAGGNNEQFF TGTGCCAGCAGCGGACTAGCGGGGGGGAACAATGAGCAGTTCTTC
. TRBJ2-2 TRBV7-9 . CARANATGELFF TGTGCCAGGGCAAACGCAACCGGGGAGCTGTTTTTT
. TRBJ2-7 TRBV15 . CATSRLNAGSEQYF TGTGCCACCAGCAGACTAAACGCGGGCTCCGAGCAGTACTTC
TRBD1 TRBJ1-2 TRBV24-1 . CATSEPDRGGYTF TGTGCCACCAGTGAGCCGGACAGGGGGGGCTACACCTTC
TRBD1 TRBJ1-5 TRBV30 . CAWSASRDSQYSNQPQHF TGTGCCTGGAGTGCATCTCGGGACAGCCAATATAGCAATCAGCCCCAGCATTTT
TRBD1 TRBJ1-5 TRBV19 few CASSMDGTGLNQPQHF TGTGCCAGTAGTATGGACGGGACAGGGCTCAACCAGCCCCAGCATTTT
TRBD1 TRBJ1-1 TRBV10-1 . CASSEGGQGKNTEAFF TGCGCCAGCAGTGAAGGGGGACAGGGGAAGAACACTGAAGCTTTCTTT
. TRBJ1-2 TRBV7-2 . CASSPANSRAYGYTF TGTGCCAGCAGCCCGGCTAACAGCAGGGCCTATGGCTACACCTTC
TRBD1 TRBJ1-1 TRBV19 . CASRRGGLNTEAFF TGTGCCAGTAGACGAGGGGGCCTAAACACTGAAGCTTTCTTT
TRBD1 TRBJ2-2 TRBV6-6 . CASSASGGPNTGELFF TGTGCCAGCAGTGCATCAGGGGGCCCGAACACCGGGGAGCTGTTTTTT
. TRBJ2-7 TRBV5-6 . CASSLVAGYEQYF TGTGCCAGCAGCTTGGTCGCGGGATACGAGCAGTACTTC
. TRBJ1-4 TRBV19 . CASSPTYRVLEKLFF TGTGCCAGTAGTCCTACTTACAGGGTATTAGAAAAACTGTTTTTT
. TRBJ2-7 TRBV5-1 . CASSLTGYEQYF TGCGCCAGCAGCTTGACGGGGTACGAGCAGTACTTC
. TRBJ2-7 TRBV19 few CATAGDTGYEQYF TGTGCCACCGCGGGGGACACCGGCTACGAGCAGTACTTC
. TRBJ1-4 TRBV27 . CASSFRQSEKLFF TGTGCCAGCAGTTTCCGACAGTCGGAAAAACTGTTTTTT